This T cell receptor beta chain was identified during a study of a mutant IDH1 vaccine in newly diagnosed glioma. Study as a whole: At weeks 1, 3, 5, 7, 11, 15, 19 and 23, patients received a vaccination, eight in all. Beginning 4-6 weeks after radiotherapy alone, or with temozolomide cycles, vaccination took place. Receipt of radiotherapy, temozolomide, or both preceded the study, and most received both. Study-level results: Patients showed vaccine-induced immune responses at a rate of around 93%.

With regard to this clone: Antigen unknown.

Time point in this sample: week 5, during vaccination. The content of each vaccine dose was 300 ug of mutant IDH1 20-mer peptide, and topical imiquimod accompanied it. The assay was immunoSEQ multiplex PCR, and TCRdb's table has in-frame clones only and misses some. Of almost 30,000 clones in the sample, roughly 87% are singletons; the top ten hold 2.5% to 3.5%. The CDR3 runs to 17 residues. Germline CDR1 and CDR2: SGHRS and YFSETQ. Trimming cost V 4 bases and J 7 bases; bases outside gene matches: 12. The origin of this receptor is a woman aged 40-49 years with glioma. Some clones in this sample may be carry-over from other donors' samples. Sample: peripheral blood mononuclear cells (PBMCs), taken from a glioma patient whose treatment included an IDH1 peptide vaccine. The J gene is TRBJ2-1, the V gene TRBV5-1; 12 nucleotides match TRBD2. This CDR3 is CASSPNGASGRGNEQFF. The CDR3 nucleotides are TGCGCCAGCAGCCCGAACGGAGCTAGCGGGAGGGGGAATGAGCAGTTCTTC.